Below, 32 T cell receptor beta chains from the same sample are listed, as sequenced in a study of CD8 T cells in ankylosing spondylitis. TCRdb called the 5' RACE reads again in MiXCR, with one record for every CDR3 protein. The sample lists around 130,000 distinct CDR3 sequences, around 7% seen once, with over 9% in the top ten. The sample was blood, either unsorted or a sorted T cell fraction (not recorded which). Receptor source: a male donor with ankylosing spondylitis or in good health (not recorded which).

The gene calls are TRBV5-1 and TRBJ2-3, with D maybe TRBD1 (5 bases). Germline loops: CDR1 SGHRS, CDR2 YFSETQ. The CDR3 is 15 amino acids. V shed 0 bases and J shed 4 bases, with 12 bases lying between them. The CDR3 region has the DNA TGCGCCAGCAGCTTGGATCCAGGGTCCTCAGATACGCAGTATTTT. It codes for CASSLDPGSSDTQYF.

A few counts support this clonotype. The rearrangement links TRBV7-2 to TRBJ1-6; D perhaps matches TRBD1 (6 bases). Trimming removed 0 bases at V and 8 bases at J, with 20 bases between. CDR3 length: 18 residues. Germline V CDR1 and CDR2: SGHTA, FQGNSA. The CDR3 coding sequence is TGTGCCAGCAGCTTAGCCTCACCGAACAGGGTGATAGATTCACCCCTCCACTTT. It encodes CASSLASPNRVIDSPLHF.

This clonotype was picked up many times. V usage is TRBV20-1 and J usage is TRBJ2-7, with D maybe TRBD1 (6 bases). The CDR3 extends over 12 amino acids. Germline loops: CDR1 DFQATT, CDR2 SNEGSKA (reference sequence). The V gene lost 6 bases and the J gene lost 0 bases, with 9 bases spanning the gap. The CDR3 loop reads CSANRASYEQYF. The DNA for the CDR3 is TGCAGTGCGAACAGGGCCTCCTACGAGCAGTACTTC.

This sequence joins TRBV24-1 and TRBJ2-3, with D hard to call. The V gene lost 4 bases and the J gene lost 3 bases, with 4 bases spanning the gap. Germline CDR1 KGHDR, CDR2 SFDVKD. This CDR3 has 12 amino acids. CDR3 sequence: CATSEGTDTQYF. CDR3 nucleotide sequence: TGTGCCACCAGTGAAGGGACAGATACGCAGTATTTT.

This clonotype has only a few counts. This rearrangement joins TRBV5-1 to TRBJ2-7, with D possibly TRBD2 on 5 matching bases. The CDR3 has 14 residues. Germline V CDR1 and CDR2: SGHRS, YFSETQ. V lost 0 bases and J 5 bases, leaving 12 bases between the germline ends. CDR3 bases: TGCGCCAGCAGCTTGGGTTCGGGGTCTAACGAGCAGTACTTC. Residues: CASSLGSGSNEQYF.

The CDR3 loop is CASSPLAETNYGYTF. CDR3 in DNA: TGTGCCAGCTCACCACTAGCAGAAACTAACTATGGCTACACCTTC. The genes are TRBV18 and TRBJ1-2; the D is unclear. The germline V gene has CDR1 KGHSH and CDR2 LQKENI. Trimming shortened V by 1 base and J by 0 bases, and 9 bases separated the two germline ends. The CDR3 extends over 15 amino acids.

This clonotype was observed at least ten times. V and J are TRBV28 and TRBJ1-5; D not certain. The CDR3 spans 13 residues. Trimming removed 2 bases from V and 6 bases from J, with 8 bases in between. Germline CDR1 reads MDHEN; CDR2 reads SYDVKM. CDR3 region: CASSLLPAQPQHF. DNA of the CDR3: TGTGCCAGCAGTTTACTACCCGCTCAGCCCCAGCATTTT.

This clonotype was seen at least ten times. The chain uses TRBV20-1 and TRBJ1-2; D may be TRBD1 (5 bases). There are 12 residues in the CDR3. Trimming pared 3 bases from V and 3 bases from J, leaving 8 bases between. Germline CDR1 is DFQATT and CDR2 is SNEGSKA (reference sequence). The CDR3 sequence: CSASRRDYGYTF. CDR3 in DNA: TGCAGTGCTAGCCGCAGGGACTATGGCTACACCTTC.

This clonotype has ten or more counts. J is TRBJ2-2 and V is TRBV7-3, with D possibly TRBD1 on 6 matching bases. CDR3 length: 15 amino acids. V gave up 0 bases and J gave up 5 bases, with 10 bases separating them. The germline V gene encodes CDR1 SGHTA and CDR2 FQGTGA. The CDR3 nucleotides are TGTGCCAGCAGCTTAACGCTCAGGGGTACCGGGGAGCTGTTTTTT. It yields the protein CASSLTLRGTGELFF.

V and J are TRBV6-1 and TRBJ2-5; 8 nucleotides align to TRBD2. V shed 7 bases, J shed 5 bases, and the junction held 12 bases outside the gene matches. The CDR3 loop spans 15 amino acids. Germline CDR1 MNHNS, CDR2 SASEGT. CDR3 in amino acids: CASNKAGGPRETQYF. CDR3 nucleotide sequence: TGTGCCAGCAACAAGGCGGGGGGTCCACGGGAGACCCAGTACTTC.

Ten or more counts support this clonotype. This rearrangement joins TRBV29-1 to TRBJ2-5; D is unclear. V lost 3 bases and J 5 bases, leaving 22 bases between the germline ends. The CDR3 is 16 residues long. CDR1 SQVTM and CDR2 ANQGSEA come from the germline V gene. Here the CDR3 DNA reads TGCAGCGTTGACAACCTCGACCAGGATACCCGGGAGACCCAGTACTTC. The encoded protein is CSVDNLDQDTRETQYF.

Ten or more counts support this clonotype. J is TRBJ2-1 and V is TRBV5-8; D call uncertain. V gave up 5 bases and J gave up 7 bases, with 16 bases separating them. This CDR3 comprises 14 residues. Germline CDR1 reads SGHTS; CDR2 reads YDEGEE. CDR3 sequence: CASRLPSRRNEQFF. In nucleotides, the CDR3 is TGTGCCAGCAGATTGCCCTCACGGCGTAATGAGCAGTTCTTC.

This clonotype was counted many times. The CDR3 here is CASSLRQGLAALVGLFF. Written as DNA, the CDR3 is TGTGCCAGCAGCTTAAGGCAGGGACTAGCGGCCTTGGTGGGGCTGTTTTTT. The chain employs TRBV7-8 and TRBJ2-2; 11 bases agree with TRBD2. The CDR3 loop spans 17 amino acids. With V trimmed by 2 bases and J by 13 bases, 15 bases remained unmatched. Germline V gene sequence: CDR1 SGHVS, CDR2 FQNEAQ.

This clonotype occurred many times. This chain joins TRBV5-1 and TRBJ1-2; D not certain. The V and J ends lost 4 bases and 8 bases respectively, with 6 bases between them. The germline gives CDR1 SGHRS, CDR2 YFSETQ. CDR3 size: 10 residues. The CDR3 nucleotides are TGCGCCAGCAGCCTCGAGGGCTACACCTTC. Its protein product is CASSLEGYTF.

This clonotype was observed at least ten times. The rearrangement uses TRBV5-1 and TRBJ1-5, with D possibly TRBD1 on 5 matching bases. Trimming took 4 bases from V and 4 from J, leaving 15 bases between them. The CDR3 spans 15 residues. Germline lookup yields CDR1 SGHRS and CDR2 YFSETQ. CDR3 sequence (DNA): TGCGCCAGCAGCCGAGGACCCGAGGGGAATCAGCCCCAGCATTTT. Its protein product is CASSRGPEGNQPQHF.

The sample holds many counts of this clonotype. V gene TRBV29-1 combines with J gene TRBJ2-3; D call uncertain. This CDR3 is built from 14 residues. Looked up from germline, CDR1 is SQVTM and CDR2 is ANQGSEA. With 3 bases removed from V and 0 bases from J, the gap between germline ends came to 10 bases. CDR3 amino acids: CSVDLRPSTDTQYF. The CDR3 DNA follows: TGCAGCGTTGATTTGCGGCCCAGCACAGATACGCAGTATTTT.

The sample holds many counts of this clonotype. The chain carries TRBV15 and TRBJ2-3, with 11 positions matching TRBD2. This CDR3 region has 15 residues. The V segment lost 1 base and the J segment 6 bases; nucleotides outside the gene matches: 3. Per the germline V gene, CDR1 is LNHNV and CDR2 is YYDKDF (reference sequence). CDR3 in DNA: TGTGCCACCAGCAGAGGTAGCGGGGGGGCTGATACGCAGTATTTT. This encodes CATSRGSGGADTQYF. The full variable domain, rest sourced from reference TRBV15 and TRBJ2-3, is DAMVIQNPRYQVTQFGKPVTLSCSQTLNHNVMYWYQQKSSQAPKLLFHYYDKDFNNEADTPDNFQSRRPNTSFCFLDIRSPGLGDTAMYLCATSRGSGGADTQYFGPGTRLTVL.

This clonotype occurred many times. The V gene is TRBV20-1, the J gene TRBJ1-5; D call uncertain. Looked up from germline, CDR1 is DFQATT and CDR2 is SNEGSKA (reference sequence). V lost 1 base, J lost 4 bases, and 8 bases lay in between. The CDR3 contains 13 residues. The CDR3 DNA reads TGCAGTGCTAGAGGACCGTTAAATCAGCCCCAGCATTTT. The encoded protein is CSARGPLNQPQHF.

This clonotype occurred many times. V and J are TRBV11-2 and TRBJ1-5; the D gene is possibly TRBD1 (6 bases). CDR1 is SGHAT and CDR2 is FQNNGV in the germline V gene. The CDR3 is 15 amino acids. The V gene lost 5 bases and the J gene lost 7 bases, with 18 bases spanning the gap. This CDR3 is CASSREGTRDQPQHF. Here the CDR3 DNA reads TGTGCCAGCAGCAGAGAAGGGACACGGGACCAGCCCCAGCATTTT.

This chain connects TRBV7-6 to TRBJ2-5; D may be TRBD1 (6 bases). Germline loops: CDR1 SGHVS, CDR2 FNYEAQ. The CDR3 consists of 13 residues. Trimming removed 5 bases at V and 5 bases at J, with 12 bases between. The CDR3 DNA reads TGTGCCAGCAGCCAGGGGTCCAGGGAGACCCAGTACTTC. Translating it yields CASSQGSRETQYF.

This clonotype has a count of ten or more. CDR3 residues: CASSPGLAGGHPYNEQFF. The CDR3 nucleotides read TGTGCCAGCAGCCCGGGACTAGCGGGAGGTCATCCCTACAATGAGCAGTTCTTC. This rearrangement joins TRBV27 to TRBJ2-1, with TRBD2 identical over 15 bases. CDR1 and CDR2 from the germline V gene are MNHEY and SMNVEV (reference sequence). The CDR3 loop spans 18 amino acids. Trimming removed 6 bases from V and 2 bases from J; junction bases left unmatched: 8.

This clonotype has at least ten counts. The rearrangement joins TRBV28 to TRBJ1-1; 7 bases line up with TRBD1. V trimming: 5 bases; J trimming: 0 bases; junction bases outside the gene matches: 6. The germline CDR1 and CDR2 sequences are MDHEN and SYDVKM. This CDR3 comprises 15 residues. The CDR3 sequence: CASSLTGVMNTEAFF. In DNA form, the CDR3 reads TGTGCCAGCAGTCTCACAGGGGTTATGAACACTGAAGCTTTCTTT.

This clonotype was detected many times. The genes are TRBV28 and TRBJ1-1, with D unresolved. Germline loops: CDR1 MDHEN, CDR2 SYDVKM. This CDR3 region has 12 residues. V lost 7 bases to trimming and J lost 0 bases, with 6 bases between them. CDR3 in DNA: TGTGCCAGCACAAGGTTGAACACTGAAGCTTTCTTT. Its protein is CASTRLNTEAFF.

This clonotype was counted many times. The chain carries TRBV5-1 and TRBJ2-3; 7 bases map to TRBD1. The CDR3 spans 15 residues. Unmatched junction bases numbered 8, after V lost 4 bases and J lost 3 bases. Germline lookup yields CDR1 SGHRS and CDR2 YFSETQ. CDR3 coding DNA: TGCGCCAGCAGCGAGAGGGGGCAAACAACAGATACGCAGTATTTT. Amino acid sequence: CASSERGQTTDTQYF. Variable domain in full (rest from reference TRBV5-1 and TRBJ2-3): KAGVTQTPRYLIKTRGQQVTLSCSPISGHRSVSWYQQTPGQGLQFLFEYFSETQRNKGNFPGRFSGRQFSNSRSEMNVSTLELGDSALYLCASSERGQTTDTQYFGPGTRLTVL.

There are many counts of this clonotype. The genes are TRBV10-3 and TRBJ2-2, with TRBD1 matching over 7 bases. V shed 2 bases and J 4 bases; nucleotides not matched to a gene: 7. Germline-derived CDR1 and CDR2 are ENHRY and SYGVKD. The CDR3 runs to 16 residues. In DNA form, the CDR3 reads TGTGCCATCAGTGAGCCAAAGGGACAGATCACCGGGGAGCTGTTTTTT. This sequence encodes CAISEPKGQITGELFF.

This rearrangement joins TRBV20-1 to TRBJ2-5, with a tentative D call TRBD1 (6 bases). This CDR3 comprises 15 residues. The V and J ends lost 2 bases and 2 bases respectively, with 15 bases between them. CDR1 and CDR2 (germline): DFQATT, SNEGSKA (reference sequence). This chain's CDR3 is CSARSDREPQETQYF. CDR3 coding DNA: TGCAGTGCTAGATCGGACAGAGAGCCACAAGAGACCCAGTACTTC.

This clonotype was seen ten or more times. This rearrangement joins TRBV4-2 to TRBJ2-1, with 8 bases fitting TRBD2. With V trimmed by 0 bases and J by 4 bases, 8 bases remained unmatched. The CDR3 contains 17 residues. Germline-derived CDR1 and CDR2 are LGHNA and YNFKEQ. CDR3 sequence (DNA): TGTGCCAGCAGCCAAGACCCCCTGGAGCGGGGGTACAATGAGCAGTTCTTC. It codes for CASSQDPLERGYNEQFF.

This clonotype has only a few counts. This chain links TRBV20-1 with TRBJ2-7, with 8 bases fitting TRBD1. The CDR3 contains 13 residues. The V and J ends lost 4 bases and 2 bases, in that order; junction bases with no gene match: 4. Germline-derived CDR1 and CDR2 are DFQATT and SNEGSKA (reference sequence). The CDR3 DNA reads TGCAGTGCTACCGGGACAGGTCCCTACGAGCAGTACTTC. Translated: CSATGTGPYEQYF.

This clonotype has at least ten counts. The V call is TRBV20-1, the J call TRBJ2-3; D is unresolved. The CDR3 length is 14 residues. The germline CDR1 and CDR2 sequences are DFQATT and SNEGSKA (reference sequence). The germline V and J ends were trimmed by 1 base and 0 bases, with 8 bases remaining between them. The CDR3 sequence is CSARGTRSTDTQYF. CDR3 sequence (DNA): TGCAGTGCTAGAGGGACGCGAAGCACAGATACGCAGTATTTT.

At least ten counts were recorded for this clonotype. This rearrangement joins TRBV20-1 to TRBJ2-5, with D possibly being TRBD1 or TRBD2 (5 bases each). V lost 1 base and J lost 5, with 14 bases in between. This CDR3 is built from 14 residues. Per the germline V gene, CDR1 is DFQATT and CDR2 is SNEGSKA (reference sequence). CDR3 amino acids: CSARAGTFTETQYF. CDR3 DNA: TGCAGTGCTAGAGCCGGGACCTTTACCGAGACCCAGTACTTC.

This clonotype was observed at least ten times. The chain is built from TRBV5-1 and TRBJ1-1; 9 positions agree with TRBD1. The CDR3 is 14 residues long. Germline V gene lookup returns CDR1 SGHRS and CDR2 YFSETQ. Unmatched junction bases numbered 4, after V lost 6 bases and J lost 1 base. CDR3 in amino acids: CASNSGQGNTEAFF. The CDR3 nucleotides are TGCGCCAGCAACTCGGGACAGGGGAACACTGAAGCTTTCTTT.

In its sample, this clonotype was seen many times. This rearrangement joins TRBV12-3 or TRBV12-4 to TRBJ2-2; maybe TRBD2 (5 bases). The CDR3 runs 15 residues. V was shortened by 6 bases and J by 4 bases, with 15 bases between the two germline ends. CDR3 sequence: CASRPLGLGTGELFF. CDR3 nucleotide sequence: TGTGCCAGCAGACCCCTCGGACTGGGCACCGGGGAGCTGTTTTTT.